The clone carrying this T cell receptor beta chain was counted a few times. Its antigen is not identified. The data derive from a study of early T cells in non-severe SARS-CoV-2 infection. Tagging with unique molecular identifiers was applied to individual cDNA molecules. A single record per CDR3 protein comes from TCRdb applying MiXCR to the 5' RACE reads. This table holds approximately 110,000 distinct CDR3 sequences, about 16% found once. Study outcomes and limitations: Missing private and CD4 specificities, VDJdb matching favored anti-spike CD8 responses.

The CDR3 totals 16 residues. Germline V gene sequence: CDR1 SGDLS, CDR2 YYNGEE. The V end was cut by 4 bases, the J end by 2 bases, with 18 bases between. Sequenced material: whole blood. V usage is TRBV9 and J usage is TRBJ2-5, with D possibly being TRBD2 (6 bases). The TCR sequence derives from an adult who was a healthcare worker with PCR-confirmed SARS-CoV-2 infection or an uninfected control (not recorded which). The CDR3 DNA follows: TGTGCCAGCAGCCCCTTCCTCCGGGACTCGCAAGAGACCCAGTACTTC. Residues: CASSPFLRDSQETQYF.